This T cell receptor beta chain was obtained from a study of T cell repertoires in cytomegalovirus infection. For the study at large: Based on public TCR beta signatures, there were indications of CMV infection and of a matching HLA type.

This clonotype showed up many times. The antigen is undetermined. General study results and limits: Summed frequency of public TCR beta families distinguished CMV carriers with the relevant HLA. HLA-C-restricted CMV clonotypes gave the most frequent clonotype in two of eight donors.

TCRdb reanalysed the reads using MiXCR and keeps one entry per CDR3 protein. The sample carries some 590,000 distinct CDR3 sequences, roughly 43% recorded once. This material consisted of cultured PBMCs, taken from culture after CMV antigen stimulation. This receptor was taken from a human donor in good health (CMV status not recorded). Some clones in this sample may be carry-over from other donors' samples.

DNA of the CDR3: TGTGCCAGCAGCCGCGGAGGGAGCACCTACGAGCAGTACTTC. Amino acids: CASSRGGSTYEQYF. The V and J genes are TRBV7-2 and TRBJ2-7, with D maybe TRBD2 (6 bases). The CDR3 contains 14 residues. The V gene's germline CDR1 is SGHTA and CDR2 FQGNSA. Trimming cost V 5 bases and J 2 bases, with 13 bases left between them.